This paragraph reports one T cell receptor beta chain. The V and J ends lost 3 bases and 7 bases, in that order; junction bases with no gene match: 4. The CDR3 is made up of 14 amino acids. Germline CDR1 SGHTA, CDR2 FQGNSA. Measured with immunoSEQ multiplex PCR; TCRdb has only the in-frame clones, and not every one. The table has fewer than 35,000 clones, roughly 89% seen once. The data originate from a study of blood T cell repertoires in COVID-19. Turning to the study itself: COVID-19 samples from acute and convalescent phases originated in the United States, Italy and Spain. T cells, B-cell-depleted T cells, or PBMCs supplied cDNA or gDNA.

V usage is TRBV7-2 and J usage is TRBJ2-2; 8 positions match TRBD2. The sequence was collected from an elderly man with acute or convalescent COVID-19. Sequences were obtained from peripheral blood. The CDR3 DNA is TGTGCCAGCAGCTTTGCTGCGGGGGGCGGGGAGCTGTTTTTT. As protein: CASSFAAGGGELFF.